This T cell receptor beta chain was profiled in a study of T-cell memory formation after mild COVID-19. For the study at large: TCR clustering was largely donor specific. Whole-study results and caveats: Balance between CD4 and CD8 was seen in clones contracting day 15 to 85, and a CD4+ lean was seen in later expanders. Some SARS-CoV-2-responding clones were already detected in memory before infection. The second-wave clones peaking on day 37 were not confirmed as SARS-CoV-2-specific.

Concerning this clonotype itself: The antigen is not known.

TCRdb re-called the 5' RACE reads with MiXCR, one entry per CDR3 protein. The table includes hundreds of thousands of distinct CDR3 sequences, about 23% detected once. The receptor comes from an adult woman who had mild COVID-19 (a few samples of this study predate the infection). Cell type and time point are not known. The material sequenced was PBMCs or a T cell subset sorted from them (not recorded which).

In nucleotides, the CDR3 is TGTGCCAGCAGTCCGCGGACATATTTGGCTGGGGCCAACGTCCTGACTTTC. As protein: CASSPRTYLAGANVLTF. J is TRBJ2-6 and V is TRBV12-3 or TRBV12-4; D might be TRBD1 (5 bases). The CDR3 is 17 residues long. Trimming removed 5 bases at V and 2 bases at J, with 16 bases between.